Presented here are 30 T cell receptor beta chains from one specimen sequenced in a study of regulatory T cells in long-lasting Graves disease. Stated time point: newly diagnosed GD, antithyroid drugs for less than 3 months. From RNA extracted from PBMCs, the TCR library was made. TCR beta libraries were built with iRepertoire HTBI primers and Arm-PCR of CDR3 regions. TCRdb processed the multiplex PCR reads anew with MiXCR; each CDR3 protein has one entry. The sample has 510,000 or so distinct CDR3 sequences; more than 10% are singletons. The sample was also reused in another study, on T cells in Graves' hyperthyroidism and ophthalmopathy.

Sequenced material: peripheral blood mononuclear cells (PBMCs), taken at new diagnosis, from a patient treated with antithyroid drugs. The receptors come from a woman aged 30 to 39 with Graves disease.

The sample holds a few counts of this clonotype. J is TRBJ2-3 and V is TRBV5-5; no reliable D call. In germline, CDR1 is SGHKS, CDR2 YYEKEE (reference sequence). CDR3 length: 14 residues. Trimming shortened V by 3 bases and J by 2 bases, and 10 bases separated the two germline ends. The CDR3 DNA follows: TGTGCCAGCAGCTCCCCTACATACACAGATACGCAGTATTTT. Translating gives CASSSPTYTDTQYF.

The chain has TRBV18 and TRBJ1-2; tentatively, D is TRBD1 (5 bases). CDR1 KGHSH and CDR2 LQKENI come from the germline V gene. CDR3 size: 15 residues. V lost 3 bases and J 5 bases, leaving 16 bases between the germline ends. The CDR3 region has the DNA TGTGCCAGCTCACCCATGGACACCCCTAGGTATGGCTACACCTTC. Translated, it gives CASSPMDTPRYGYTF.

Many counts were recorded for this clonotype. The rearrangement links TRBV12-3 or TRBV12-4 to TRBJ2-7; 10 nucleotides match TRBD1. The length of the CDR3 is 14 residues. With 7 bases clipped from V and 4 bases from J, the junction kept 7 bases outside the gene matches. The CDR3 spells CASTQGQGTYEQYF. CDR3 DNA sequence: TGTGCCAGCACCCAGGGACAGGGGACTTACGAGCAGTACTTC.

In its sample, this clonotype was seen a few times. The chain couples TRBV9 to TRBJ2-3; 8 bases are shared with TRBD2. The length of the CDR3 is 15 residues. With 4 bases clipped from V and 4 bases from J, the junction kept 8 bases outside the gene matches. Germline V gene sequence: CDR1 SGDLS, CDR2 YYNGEE. DNA of the CDR3: TGTGCCAGCAGCACCGGGACTAGTGCATCAGATACGCAGTATTTT. The encoded protein is CASSTGTSASDTQYF.

Written as DNA, the CDR3 is TGTGCCATCGCGGGAGAGGGGCGCGATGAGCAGTTCTTC. As protein: CAIAGEGRDEQFF. This sequence joins TRBV24-1 and TRBJ2-1; 7 nucleotides match TRBD2. Germline V CDR1 and CDR2: KGHDR, SFDVKD. This CDR3 spans 13 amino acids. Unmatched junction bases numbered 11, after V lost 11 bases and J lost 8 bases.

This clonotype was detected ten times or more. The chain carries TRBV29-1 and TRBJ2-1; the match to TRBD2 covers 12 bases. This CDR3 is built from 13 residues. CDR1 is SQVTM, CDR2 ANQGSEA, per germline. Trimming cost V 6 bases and J 9 bases; bases outside gene matches: 6. This CDR3 is CSVAKTSGSEQFF. The CDR3 nucleotides are TGCAGCGTGGCCAAGACTAGCGGGAGTGAGCAGTTCTTC.

There are a few counts of this clonotype. The chain uses TRBV10-3 and TRBJ1-3, with D maybe TRBD1 (5 bases). Germline V gene sequence: CDR1 ENHRY, CDR2 SYGVKD. V lost 7 bases and J lost 0, with 10 bases in between. The length of the CDR3 is 14 residues. Here the CDR3 DNA reads TGTGCCATCACCAGGGATTCCTCTGGAAACACCATATATTTT. Translating gives CAITRDSSGNTIYF.

This clonotype was counted between two and nine times. V usage is TRBV6-2 or TRBV6-3 and J usage is TRBJ2-2; a weak D match, TRBD1 (6 bases). The V and J ends lost 6 bases and 9 bases respectively, with 11 bases between them. Germline V gene data show CDR1 as MNHEY and CDR2 as SVGEGT. This CDR3 has 12 residues. CDR3 region: CASSSQGRELFF. CDR3 DNA: TGTGCCAGCAGCTCACAGGGCCGGGAGCTGTTTTTT.

At least ten counts were recorded for this clonotype. The rearrangement uses TRBV3-1 and TRBJ2-5; D remains unclear. The CDR3 is made up of 13 amino acids. Per the germline V gene, CDR1 is LGHDT and CDR2 is YNNKEL (reference sequence). With 4 bases removed from V and 6 bases from J, the gap between germline ends came to 12 bases. CDR3 in amino acids: CASSPGVAKTQYF. CDR3 nucleotide sequence: TGTGCCAGCAGCCCCGGAGTCGCGAAGACCCAGTACTTC.

This clonotype was detected many times. The CDR3 protein is CASSIGATTPYNEQFF. The CDR3 nucleotides are TGTGCCAGTAGTATAGGGGCCACGACCCCCTACAATGAGCAGTTCTTC. The chain links TRBV19 to TRBJ2-1; D gene uncertain. The germline gives CDR1 LNHDA, CDR2 SQIVND (reference sequence). V shed 1 base and J shed 2 bases, with 12 bases lying between them. The CDR3 spans 16 residues.

This clonotype was picked up a small number of times. The chain is built from TRBV4-1 and TRBJ1-1; TRBD1 might be the D (5 bases). Germline CDR1 and CDR2: MGHRA and YSYEKL. There are 18 residues in the CDR3. V lost 0 bases and J 4 bases, leaving 21 bases between the germline ends. The CDR3 DNA is TGCGCCAGCAGCCAAGAAGGTTTAGTAGGCCTCGGGGGCACTGAAGCTTTCTTT. Protein: CASSQEGLVGLGGTEAFF.

The table lists this clonotype with many counts. J is TRBJ1-2 and V is TRBV12-3 or TRBV12-4; 10 bases line up with TRBD1. The trim removed 2 bases at V and 6 bases at J, leaving 6 bases unmatched. There are 15 residues in the CDR3. The CDR3 DNA follows: TGTGCCAGCAGTTTAAGGTCGACAGGGGGCGATGGCTACACCTTC. This codes for CASSLRSTGGDGYTF.

The table lists this clonotype with many counts. The chain carries TRBV20-1 and TRBJ2-1, with 11 bases identical to TRBD2. The trim removed 1 base at V and 0 bases at J, leaving 8 bases unmatched. The CDR3 is made up of 18 amino acids. Germline CDR1 and CDR2: DFQATT and SNEGSKA (reference sequence). This CDR3 is CSARGFSSGGSSYNEQFF. The DNA for the CDR3 is TGCAGTGCTAGAGGTTTTTCTAGCGGGGGGAGCTCCTACAATGAGCAGTTCTTC.

This clonotype was found many times. The chain employs TRBV20-1 and TRBJ2-1; 9 bases fit TRBD2. CDR1 is DFQATT and CDR2 is SNEGSKA in the germline V gene (reference sequence). After removal of 6 bases from V and 6 bases from J, the junction contained 6 bases not matched to a gene. This CDR3 has 13 residues. The CDR3 reads CSAGTSFFNEQFF. CDR3 nucleotide sequence: TGCAGTGCCGGGACTAGCTTTTTCAATGAGCAGTTCTTC.

This clonotype was counted between two and nine times. This probably arose from a read error, given a far larger clone one base away. The rearrangement links TRBV2 to TRBJ2-1; 7 bases are a match to TRBD2. The DNA end is more similar to TRBJ2-5, so the J call may be wrong. Germline V CDR1 and CDR2: SNHLY, FYNNEI. CDR3 length: 12 amino acids. The CDR3 DNA reads TGTGCCAGCAGATGGGAGGGCGAGGCCCAGTACTTC. Translating gives CASRWEGEAQYF.

This clonotype occurred many times. This chain links TRBV13 with TRBJ2-1; TRBD2 aligns across 14 bases. The CDR3 is 15 residues long. Trimming cost V 3 bases and J 10 bases; bases outside gene matches: 5. Germline lookup yields CDR1 PRHDT and CDR2 FYEKMQ (reference sequence). The CDR3 DNA reads as TGTGCCAGCAGCTTGACTAGCGGGAGGGTACGGGAGCAGTTCTTC. It specifies CASSLTSGRVREQFF.

This clonotype has only a few counts. The chain combines TRBV10-3 with TRBJ2-7, with D perhaps TRBD1 (6 bases). CDR1 and CDR2 (germline): ENHRY, SYGVKD. Trimming took off 7 bases at V and 1 base at J, with 11 bases between the two ends. This CDR3 contains 13 residues. Here the CDR3 reads CAITKGESYEQYF. CDR3 bases: TGTGCCATCACCAAGGGGGAGTCCTACGAGCAGTACTTC.

The chain recombines TRBV28 with TRBJ2-7; no firm D call. The germline CDR1 and CDR2 sequences are MDHEN and SYDVKM. This CDR3 is built from 15 residues. V shed 0 bases and J shed 2 bases, with 11 bases lying between them. CDR3 DNA sequence: TGTGCCAGCAGTTTATGGATCGGGTTGGCCTACGAGCAGTACTTC. It translates to CASSLWIGLAYEQYF.

The V call is TRBV30, the J call TRBJ1-1; no clear D gene. Looked up from germline, CDR1 is GTSNPN and CDR2 is SVGIG (reference sequence). V lost 0 bases and J lost 12, with 11 bases in between. This CDR3 has 11 amino acids. This CDR3 reads CAWSVAGATFF. Written as DNA, the CDR3 is TGTGCCTGGAGTGTGGCGGGTGCGACTTTCTTT.

The sample holds many counts of this clonotype. CDR3 in amino acids: CASSLASGNNSPLHF. CDR3 DNA sequence: TGTGCCAGCAGCTTAGCGTCAGGGAATAATTCACCCCTCCACTTT. The gene calls are TRBV7-2 and TRBJ1-6; a possible D gene is TRBD1 (5 bases). V lost 0 bases to trimming and J lost 5 bases, with 8 bases between them. This CDR3 spans 15 amino acids. CDR1 is SGHTA and CDR2 is FQGNSA in the germline V gene. Full variable domain (rest looked up from reference TRBV7-2 and TRBJ1-6): GAGVSQSPSNKVTEKGKDVELRCDPISGHTALYWYRQSLGQGLEFLIYFQGNSAPDKSGLPSDRFSAERTGGSVSTLTIQRTQQEDSAVYLCASSLASGNNSPLHFGNGTRLTVT.

At least ten counts were recorded for this clonotype. The genes are TRBV7-8 and TRBJ2-7, with D tentatively TRBD2 (6 bases). Trimming took off 0 bases at V and 6 bases at J, with 18 bases between the two ends. The CDR3 has 16 residues. CDR1 is SGHVS, CDR2 FQNEAQ, per germline. This chain's CDR3 is CASSLATGGLSAEQYF. Here the CDR3 DNA reads TGTGCCAGCAGCTTAGCTACTGGGGGACTTTCTGCCGAGCAGTACTTC.

This clonotype was seen repeatedly, ten times or more. This chain links TRBV7-8 with TRBJ2-7; D unresolved. The germline V gene encodes CDR1 SGHVS and CDR2 FQNEAQ. CDR3 length equals 12 residues. The V end lost 7 bases, the J end lost 2 bases, and 9 bases lay between the germline ends. The chain's CDR3 is CASTSSAYEQYF. As DNA, the CDR3 is TGTGCCAGCACTTCCTCCGCCTACGAGCAGTACTTC.

This clonotype occurred many times. V and J are TRBV5-1 and TRBJ1-5; D ambiguous. The germline V gene encodes CDR1 SGHRS and CDR2 YFSETQ. V was clipped by 1 base and J by 0 bases, with 8 bases between them. This CDR3 has 15 residues. CDR3 bases: TGCGCCAGCAGCTTGACAGCCGATAGCAATCAGCCCCAGCATTTT. Translating it yields CASSLTADSNQPQHF.

Many counts were recorded for this clonotype. This sequence joins TRBV10-3 and TRBJ1-4, with TRBD1 matching over 7 bases. Germline values: CDR1 ENHRY, CDR2 SYGVKD. The CDR3 runs 15 residues. Losses at the gene ends were 8 bases for V and 0 bases for J; bases not matched to a gene: 6. The CDR3 sequence: CAIRKDRATNEKLFF. CDR3 nucleotide sequence: TGTGCCATCCGCAAAGACAGGGCAACTAATGAAAAACTGTTTTTT.

This clonotype was counted ten times or more. Its ends do not fully match the called genes, so a read error is possible. This chain links TRBV2 with TRBJ2-5; no clear D. The CDR3 consists of 12 residues. Per the germline V gene, CDR1 is SNHLY and CDR2 is FYNNEI. The chain's CDR3 is CASSKQSDWIGF. CDR3 nucleotide sequence: TGTGCCAGCAGTAAGCAATCTGACTGGATTGGCTTC.

This clonotype showed up many times. V and J are TRBV18 and TRBJ2-5; D perhaps matches TRBD2 (5 bases). V was trimmed by 3 bases and J by 4 bases, leaving 9 bases between them. CDR3 length: 13 residues. In germline, CDR1 is KGHSH, CDR2 LQKENI. CDR3 DNA: TGTGCCAGCTCACCGCACGCGGGAGAGACCCAGTACTTC. This encodes CASSPHAGETQYF.

This clonotype came up many times. This chain joins TRBV20-1 and TRBJ1-4; 9 bases match TRBD1. Germline CDR1 reads DFQATT; CDR2 reads SNEGSKA (reference sequence). This CDR3 has 14 amino acids. The ends lost 3 bases at V and 7 bases at J; junction bases unmatched: 6. DNA for the CDR3: TGCAGTGCTAGGGTGGACAGGGGACGTGAAAAACTGTTTTTT. The encoded protein is CSARVDRGREKLFF.

This clonotype was seen a few times. The chain has TRBV30 and TRBJ2-1; D possibly corresponds to TRBD1 (5 bases). The CDR3 sequence is 11 residues long. Per germline, CDR1 GTSNPN and CDR2 SVGIG (reference sequence). V shed 5 bases and J shed 6 bases, with 8 bases lying between them. The CDR3 DNA reads TGTGCCTGGGGACACGGCAATGAGCAGTTCTTC. Amino acids: CAWGHGNEQFF.

This clonotype showed up many times. This rearrangement joins TRBV11-2 to TRBJ2-7; 11 bases agree with TRBD2. The V segment lost 2 bases and the J segment 6 bases; nucleotides outside the gene matches: 3. This CDR3 spans 14 amino acids. Germline values: CDR1 SGHAT, CDR2 FQNNGV. Written as DNA, the CDR3 is TGTGCCAGCAGCTTAACGACTAGCGGGATCGAGCAGTACTTC. Amino acids: CASSLTTSGIEQYF.

As for this clonotype: A much larger clone differs from this one at a single base, so this may be a read error. The chain uses TRBV11-2 and TRBJ1-1; D unclear. CDR3 length: 16 amino acids. Looked up from germline, CDR1 is SGHAT and CDR2 is FQNNGV. The CDR3 sequence is CASSLDWYGSNTDAFF. In DNA form, the CDR3 reads TGTGCCAGCAGCTTAGATTGGTACGGATCCAACACTGACGCTTTCTTT. The variable domain in full, completed from reference TRBV11-2 and TRBJ1-1, reads EAGVAQSPRYKIIEKRQSVAFWCNPISGHATLYWYQQILGQGPKLLIQFQNNGVVDDSQLPKDRFSAERLKGVDSTLKIQPAKLEDSAVYLCASSLDWYGSNTDAFFGQGTRLTVV.